Presented here are 8 T cell receptor beta chains from one specimen sequenced in a study of regulatory T cells in long-lasting Graves disease. Libraries of TCR beta came from iRepertoire HTBI primers plus Arm-PCR of CDR3 regions. One entry per CDR3 protein, called by TCRdb with MiXCR from the multiplex PCR reads. There are 400,000 to 550,000 distinct CDR3 sequences in the sample; around 17% occur only once, and around 11% lies in the top ten. The sample's time point: newly diagnosed GD, antithyroid drugs for less than 3 months. PBMC-extracted RNA yielded the TCR library. This sample was shared with a second study, whose subject was T cells in Graves' hyperthyroidism and ophthalmopathy.

Here the sequenced sample was peripheral blood mononuclear cells (PBMCs), taken at new diagnosis, from a patient treated with antithyroid drugs. Every receptor here comes from a woman in her twenties or thirties with Graves disease.

This clonotype was counted ten times or more. This chain joins TRBV7-8 and TRBJ1-1; D gene ambiguous. CDR1 and CDR2 (germline): SGHVS, FQNEAQ. Trimming took 1 base from V and 11 from J, leaving 17 bases between them. The CDR3 covers 14 residues. This CDR3 reads CASSLEGYAGQAFF. CDR3 nucleotide sequence: TGTGCCAGCAGCTTAGAGGGTTATGCGGGTCAGGCTTTCTTT.

A remark on this clonotype: A clone one base away is much larger, so this may be a read error. V is TRBV2 and J is TRBJ2-7, with a weak D call TRBD1 (6 bases). The CDR3 extends over 15 amino acids. Per germline, CDR1 SNHLY and CDR2 FYNNEI. V was cut by 5 bases and J by 6 bases, with 20 bases left in between. The CDR3: CASSLKGVPPCEQYF. CDR3 DNA: TGTGCCAGCAGTTTAAAGGGGGTTCCGCCCTGCGAGCAGTACTTC.

This clonotype was counted ten times or more. The genes are TRBV11-2 and TRBJ2-7; D is perhaps TRBD2 (7 bases). CDR3 length: 15 amino acids. Germline V gene sequence: CDR1 SGHAT, CDR2 FQNNGV. Between the trimmed V and J ends, which lost 2 bases and 0 bases, there was a span of 11 bases. The DNA for the CDR3 is TGTGCCAGCAGCTTATGGGGGGGCAGCTCCTACGAGCAGTACTTC. It encodes CASSLWGGSSYEQYF.

In its sample, this clonotype was seen many times. The chain is built from TRBV7-2 and TRBJ2-7, with unresolved D. Between the trimmed V and J ends, which lost 4 bases and 7 bases, there was a span of 11 bases. Germline V gives CDR1 SGHTA, CDR2 FQGNSA. The CDR3 is 12 residues long. The CDR3 DNA reads TGTGCCAGCAGCTCCTACCTTGGGGAGCAGTACTTC. Its translation is CASSSYLGEQYF.

The gene calls are TRBV5-1 and TRBJ2-7; D may correspond to TRBD1 or TRBD2 (5 bases each). This CDR3 spans 16 amino acids. V lost 3 bases and J lost 3, with 19 bases in between. Germline CDR1 and CDR2: SGHRS and YFSETQ. CDR3 in amino acids: CASSSLSGTVGYEQYF. DNA of the CDR3: TGCGCCAGCAGCTCCCTGTCCGGGACCGTGGGCTACGAGCAGTACTTC.

The rearrangement links TRBV6-9 to TRBJ1-5; 7 bases fit TRBD1. The V gene's germline CDR1 is MNHGY and CDR2 SVAAGI. The CDR3 loop spans 15 amino acids. The J segment lost 5 bases and the V segment lost 3 bases, leaving 7 bases of the junction unmatched. CDR3 region: CASSYTGTEDQPQHF. The CDR3 nucleotides read TGTGCCAGCAGTTACACGGGGACAGAGGATCAGCCCCAGCATTTT.

This clonotype appeared a few times. The chain carries TRBV3-1 and TRBJ1-2; D gene unclear. The CDR3 extends over 16 amino acids. V lost 5 bases, J lost 4 bases, and 20 bases lay in between. Germline CDR1 LGHDT, CDR2 YNNKEL (reference sequence). The CDR3 here is CASSKGRGWIGYGYTF. The CDR3 bases are TGTGCCAGCAGCAAAGGACGGGGATGGATTGGCTATGGCTACACCTTC. The whole variable domain, filled in from reference TRBV3-1 and TRBJ1-2, reads DTAVSQTPKYLVTQMGNDKSIKCEQNLGHDTMYWYKQDSKKFLKIMFSYNNKELIINETVPNRFSPKSPDKAHLNLHINSLELGDSAVYFCASSKGRGWIGYGYTFGSGTRLTVV.

This clonotype was counted a few times. V is TRBV3-1 and J is TRBJ2-2, with D possibly TRBD1 on 6 matching bases. The germline V and J ends were trimmed by 4 bases and 3 bases, with 15 bases remaining between them. The length of the CDR3 is 16 residues. Germline values: CDR1 LGHDT, CDR2 YNNKEL (reference sequence). For the CDR3, the DNA is TGTGCCAGCAGCCTACTCCGGGACAAAGACACCGGGGAGCTGTTTTTT. It is translated as CASSLLRDKDTGELFF.